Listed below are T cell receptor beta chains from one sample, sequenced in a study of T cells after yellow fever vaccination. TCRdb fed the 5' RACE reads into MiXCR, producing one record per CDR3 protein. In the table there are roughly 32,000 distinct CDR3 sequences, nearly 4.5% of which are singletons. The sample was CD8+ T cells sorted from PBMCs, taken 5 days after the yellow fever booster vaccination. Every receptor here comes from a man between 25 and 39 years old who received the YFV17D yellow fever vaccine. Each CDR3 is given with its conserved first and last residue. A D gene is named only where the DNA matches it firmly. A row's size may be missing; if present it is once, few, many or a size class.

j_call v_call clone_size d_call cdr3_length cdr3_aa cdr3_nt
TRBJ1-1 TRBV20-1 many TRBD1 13 CSAKTGSDTEAFF TGCAGTGCAAAGACAGGGTCTGACACTGAAGCTTTCTTT
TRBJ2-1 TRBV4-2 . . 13 CASNFEGDNEQFF TGTGCCAGCAACTTCGAGGGAGACAATGAGCAGTTCTTC
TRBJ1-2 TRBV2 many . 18 CASSEADRPGGDRYGYTF TGTGCCAGCAGTGAAGCGGACCGGCCTGGGGGGGACCGCTATGGCTACACCTTC
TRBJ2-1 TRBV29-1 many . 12 CSVEEGVLSQFF TGCAGCGTTGAAGAAGGGGTACTCTCCCAGTTCTTC
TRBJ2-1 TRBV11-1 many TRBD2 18 CASSLLAGGPRSYNEQFF TGTGCCAGCAGCTTACTAGCGGGAGGGCCTAGGTCCTACAATGAGCAGTTCTTC
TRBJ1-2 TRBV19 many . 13 CASRRGTFYGYTF TGTGCCAGTAGACGAGGGACATTCTATGGCTACACCTTC
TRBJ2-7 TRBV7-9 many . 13 CASSAGHIYEQYF TGTGCCAGCAGCGCGGGACACATCTACGAGCAGTACTTC
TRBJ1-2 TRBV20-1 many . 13 CSAQEGDRYGYTF TGCAGTGCTCAAGAGGGGGATCGGTATGGCTACACCTTC
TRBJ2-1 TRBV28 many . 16 CASNPHNPPSYNEQFF TGTGCCAGCAATCCTCACAATCCACCCTCCTACAATGAGCAGTTCTTC
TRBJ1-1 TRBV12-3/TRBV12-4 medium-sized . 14 CASSPLSVNTEAFF TGTGCCAGCAGTCCCCTTTCAGTGAACACTGAAGCTTTCTTT
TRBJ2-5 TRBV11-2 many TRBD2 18 CASSLVWTSGRIQETQYF TGTGCCAGCAGCTTAGTGTGGACTAGCGGAAGGATCCAAGAGACCCAGTACTTC
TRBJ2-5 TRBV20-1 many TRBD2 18 CSARDGLAGGPLQETQYF TGCAGTGCTAGAGATGGGCTAGCGGGAGGGCCTTTGCAAGAGACCCAGTACTTC
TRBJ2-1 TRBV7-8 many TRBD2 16 CASSLEVAGPYNEQFF TGTGCCAGCAGCTTAGAGGTAGCGGGGCCCTACAATGAGCAGTTCTTC
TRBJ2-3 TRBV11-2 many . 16 CASSLGTEISTDTQYF TGTGCCAGCAGCTTAGGTACCGAGATTAGCACAGATACGCAGTATTTT
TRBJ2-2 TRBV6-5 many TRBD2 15 CASTPLAGAAGELFF TGTGCCAGCACACCACTAGCGGGAGCGGCCGGGGAGCTGTTTTTT
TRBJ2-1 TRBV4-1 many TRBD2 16 CASSQAGLAGVGEQFF TGCGCCAGCAGCCAAGCGGGACTAGCGGGAGTGGGTGAGCAGTTCTTC
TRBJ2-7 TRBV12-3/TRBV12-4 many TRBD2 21 CASSSWLKTSGETQKMGEQYF TGTGCCAGCAGTTCTTGGCTCAAGACTAGCGGGGAGACCCAAAAAATGGGAGAGCAGTACTTC
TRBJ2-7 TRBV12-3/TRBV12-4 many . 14 CASTNLDGEYEQYF TGTGCCAGCACCAATTTGGATGGGGAGTACGAGCAGTACTTC